The 5 T cell receptor beta chains listed next were all sequenced from one sample in a study of regulatory T cells in long-lasting Graves disease. Time point defined: newly diagnosed GD, antithyroid drugs for less than 3 months. From RNA extracted from PBMCs, the TCR library was made. With iRepertoire HTBI primers and Arm-PCR of CDR3 regions, TCR beta libraries were built. TCRdb reprocessed the multiplex PCR reads with MiXCR, giving one entry per CDR3 protein. The sample lists about 540,000 distinct CDR3 sequences, roughly 14% occurring once. The sample was also reused in another study, on T cells in Graves' hyperthyroidism and ophthalmopathy.

Sequences were derived from peripheral blood mononuclear cells (PBMCs), sampled at new diagnosis, from a patient treated with antithyroid drugs. The receptor set was obtained from a young man with Graves disease.

As for this clonotype: A far larger clone is just one base off, so this is likely a read error. This sequence joins TRBV6-2 or TRBV6-3 and TRBJ2-1; TRBD1 is a possible D gene (5 bases). Germline-derived CDR1 and CDR2 are MNHEY and SVGEGT. The CDR3 contains 13 residues. CDR3 sequence (DNA): TGTGCCAGCAGTGAGAGACAGTACAATGAGCGGTTCTTC. Translation gives CASSERQYNERFF.

This clonotype was found many times. The chain combines TRBV10-3 with TRBJ2-3; 14 bases fit TRBD2. Germline V gene data show CDR1 as ENHRY and CDR2 as SYGVKD. The CDR3 is made up of 14 amino acids. The junction had 4 bases not matched to a gene; V was cut back by 10 bases and J by 4 bases. CDR3 protein: CATGTSGSADTQYF. CDR3 DNA sequence: TGTGCCACCGGGACTAGCGGGAGTGCAGATACGCAGTATTTT.

This clonotype was counted a few times. The chain carries TRBV12-5 and TRBJ1-6; no reliable D call. CDR3 length: 14 amino acids. Germline loops: CDR1 LGHNT, CDR2 FRNRAP. Trimming shortened V by 7 bases and J by 1 base, and 8 bases separated the two germline ends. The CDR3 bases are TGTGCTAGTGTTCCTAGTTCCTATAATTCACCCCTCCACTTT. It encodes CASVPSSYNSPLHF.

This clonotype was detected many times. One end of the junction does not line up with germline, which may come from a read error. The chain uses TRBV5-1 and TRBJ2-7; TRBD1 is a possible D gene (5 bases). Germline lookup yields CDR1 SGHRS and CDR2 YFSETQ. The CDR3 runs to 14 residues. The chain's CDR3 is CASSSTVSSYEQYF. The CDR3 nucleotides read TGTGCCAGCAGCTCGACAGTTAGCTCCTACGAGCAGTACTTC.

The table lists this clonotype with many counts. V gene TRBV11-2 combines with J gene TRBJ1-1; no clear D. Trimming took off 5 bases at V and 6 bases at J, with 13 bases between the two ends. The CDR3 is made up of 13 amino acids. The germline gives CDR1 SGHAT, CDR2 FQNNGV. The CDR3 DNA reads as TGTGCCAGCAGCCCGATAGGGAGCCCTGAAGCTTTCTTT. Amino acid sequence: CASSPIGSPEAFF.